Following are 27 T cell receptor beta chains from one sample sequenced in a study of human T cells and chemical hapten exposure. Time point in this sample: patch test 2, 6 weeks after DPC sensitization. Treatment defined: therapeutic diphenylcyclopropenone sensitization with weekly scalp DPC. TCRdb passed the RACE reads through MiXCR, listing each CDR3 protein once. Of about 95,000 distinct CDR3 sequences in the sample, about an eighth are singletons; the top ten hold 2.5% to 4%. The sample was whole blood, taken in connection with sensitization to the hapten diphenylcyclopropenone (DPC). The receptors derive from a woman in her thirties or forties with alopecia areata. Some clones in this sample may be carry-over from other donors' samples.

The chain combines TRBV27 with TRBJ2-6; no clear D gene. Germline V gives CDR1 MNHEY, CDR2 SMNVEV (reference sequence). V shed 1 base and J shed 4 bases, with 14 bases lying between them. The CDR3 is 17 residues long. The CDR3, as DNA: TGTGCCAGCAGTTTATGGTTCAGTGGGTCCGGGGCCAACGTCCTGACTTTC. It translates to CASSLWFSGSGANVLTF.

A few counts support this clonotype. The chain carries TRBV6-1 and TRBJ1-2; no reliable D call. The CDR3 is 14 amino acids. CDR1 MNHNS and CDR2 SASEGT come from the germline V gene. V was trimmed by 6 bases and J by 2 bases, leaving 13 bases between them. CDR3: CASSPRLQNYGYTF. CDR3 nucleotide sequence: TGTGCCAGCAGCCCCAGACTCCAAAACTATGGCTACACCTTC.

The table lists this clonotype with many counts. This chain uses TRBV12-3 or TRBV12-4 with TRBJ2-7; 7 nucleotides line up with TRBD1. Trimming took 5 bases from V and 3 from J; bases not matched to a gene: 10. This CDR3 region has 15 residues. The CDR3 spells CASSPRRDSLYEQYF. For the CDR3, the DNA is TGTGCCAGCAGTCCCAGACGGGACAGTCTCTACGAGCAGTACTTC.

This clonotype has more than one count but fewer than ten. The genes are TRBV5-5 and TRBJ2-2; TRBD1 agrees at 7 bases. The germline V gene has CDR1 SGHKS and CDR2 YYEKEE (reference sequence). This CDR3 has 15 amino acids. V was clipped by 0 bases and J by 5 bases; unmatched bases: 4. CDR3 bases: TGTGCCAGCAGCTTGGAGGGGGCGAGGACCGGGGAGCTGTTTTTT. Amino acids: CASSLEGARTGELFF.

This clonotype was seen ten or more times. The chain couples TRBV20-1 to TRBJ1-2; 9 bases map to TRBD1. There are 16 residues in the CDR3. Germline V lookup: CDR1 DFQATT, CDR2 SNEGSKA (reference sequence). The V gene end was trimmed by 3 bases and the J gene end by 4 bases; junction bases not matched to a gene: 12. This CDR3 is CSARDARDRAFYGYTF. The CDR3 DNA reads TGCAGTGCTAGGGACGCTAGGGACAGGGCATTCTATGGCTACACCTTC.

V is TRBV2 and J is TRBJ2-1, with TRBD2 matching over 7 bases. The CDR3 totals 12 residues. CDR1 is SNHLY, CDR2 FYNNEI, per germline. V was clipped by 6 bases and J by 14 bases; unmatched bases: 10. CDR3 nucleotides: TGTGCCAGCAGCTACCCGGGACTAAAGGAGTTCTTC. This sequence encodes CASSYPGLKEFF.

This chain uses TRBV6-6 with TRBJ1-1, with D perhaps TRBD1 (6 bases). Germline CDR1 and CDR2: MNHNY and SVGAGI (reference sequence). V dropped 6 bases and J dropped 4 bases, with 15 bases sitting between them. The CDR3 is 14 amino acids. CDR3 in amino acids: CASRYLQGGTEAFF. CDR3 nucleotide sequence: TGTGCCAGCAGGTATCTACAGGGAGGCACTGAAGCTTTCTTT.

In this sample, this clonotype turned up a few times. The rearrangement links TRBV6-1 to TRBJ1-4; no definite D call. Germline V gene data show CDR1 as MNHNS and CDR2 as SASEGT. V lost 4 bases, J lost 4 bases, and 10 bases lay in between. The CDR3 is 14 amino acids. The CDR3 nucleotides read TGTGCCAGCAGTGGCTCTTCGGGTAATGAAAAACTGTTTTTT. This gives the protein CASSGSSGNEKLFF.

The chain employs TRBV6-5 and TRBJ2-4; no firm D call. Germline lookup yields CDR1 MNHEY and CDR2 SVGAGI. Trimming left V 6 bases short and J 8 bases short, with 14 bases between. CDR3 size: 13 residues. The CDR3 here is CASRSLSQYIQYF. The CDR3 DNA reads TGTGCCAGCAGATCCCTAAGTCAGTACATTCAGTACTTC.

The V call is TRBV6-6, the J call TRBJ2-2, with D possibly TRBD2 on 6 matching bases. V was trimmed by 7 bases and J by 7 bases, leaving 28 bases between them. Per germline, CDR1 MNHNY and CDR2 SVGAGI (reference sequence). The CDR3 covers 18 residues. The CDR3 region has the DNA TGTGCCAGCACCCAAGTTAATCCCTCGAGGAGGGGTAACGGGGAGCTGTTTTTT. Translated: CASTQVNPSRRGNGELFF.

Ten or more counts support this clonotype. The V and J genes are TRBV6-8 and TRBJ2-7, with 7 nucleotides matching TRBD2. V shed 2 bases, J shed 4 bases, and the junction held 5 bases outside the gene matches. The germline gives CDR1 MNHGY, CDR2 SAAAGT. This CDR3 has 14 amino acids. The CDR3 sequence is CASSYTTSRYEQYF. CDR3 DNA sequence: TGTGCCAGCAGTTACACGACTAGCAGGTACGAGCAGTACTTC.

The genes are TRBV27 and TRBJ2-4; D perhaps matches TRBD2 (7 bases). V shed 0 bases and J shed 5 bases, with 20 bases lying between them. Per germline, CDR1 MNHEY and CDR2 SMNVEV (reference sequence). This CDR3 contains 18 residues. The CDR3 bases are TGTGCCAGCAGTTTATCGGTTAGGGGGGGCCCTGCGCAAAACATTCAGTACTTC. Amino acids: CASSLSVRGGPAQNIQYF.

The sample holds a few counts of this clonotype. The rearrangement joins TRBV29-1 to TRBJ2-3, with 7 bases fitting TRBD1. Trimming took 8 bases from V and 1 from J; bases not matched to a gene: 3. Germline V lookup: CDR1 SQVTM, CDR2 ANQGSEA. CDR3 length: 12 amino acids. CDR3 nucleotides: TGCAGCTCTGACAGGGGCACAGATACGCAGTATTTT. Protein product: CSSDRGTDTQYF.

This clonotype was recorded many times. This chain connects TRBV28 to TRBJ1-2; TRBD1 might be the D (6 bases). The CDR3 extends over 14 amino acids. Trimming removed 2 bases at V and 7 bases at J, with 14 bases between. Per germline, CDR1 MDHEN and CDR2 SYDVKM. This CDR3 is CASSLKPGAAGYTF. CDR3 sequence (DNA): TGTGCCAGCAGTTTAAAGCCAGGGGCTGCTGGCTACACCTTC.

In this sample, this clonotype turned up many times. The chain has TRBV6-5 and TRBJ1-4; perhaps TRBD1 as D (6 bases). The CDR3 sequence is 13 residues long. CDR1 is MNHEY, CDR2 SVGAGI, per germline. V was trimmed by 5 bases and J by 8 bases, leaving 12 bases between them. The CDR3 DNA follows: TGTGCCAGCAGTCAGGGGAGGGAGGAAAAACTGTTTTTT. It yields the protein CASSQGREEKLFF.

This clonotype showed up many times. The J gene is TRBJ2-3, the V gene TRBV7-9; D gene ambiguous. V lost 5 bases to trimming and J lost 2 bases, with 17 bases between them. Germline assignment: CDR1 SEHNR and CDR2 FQNEAQ (reference sequence). The length of the CDR3 is 16 residues. DNA of the CDR3: TGTGCCAGCAGCCGTGGGCCCGCCGAAAACACAGATACGCAGTATTTT. It specifies CASSRGPAENTDTQYF.

This clonotype was counted at least ten times. The chain has TRBV28 and TRBJ2-1, with D tentatively TRBD2 (6 bases). V was trimmed by 5 bases and J by 0 bases, leaving 17 bases between them. CDR3 length equals 17 residues. The germline CDR1 and CDR2 sequences are MDHEN and SYDVKM. The CDR3 reads CASSEEGLLPSYNEQFF. In DNA, the CDR3 is TGTGCCAGCAGTGAAGAGGGACTCTTACCCTCCTACAATGAGCAGTTCTTC.

This clonotype was recorded many times. V usage is TRBV30 and J usage is TRBJ2-7, with 7 bases fitting TRBD1. The CDR3 consists of 12 residues. CDR1 and CDR2 (germline): GTSNPN, SVGIG (reference sequence). After removal of 3 bases from V and 3 bases from J, the junction contained 2 bases not matched to a gene. The CDR3 reads CAWSPGGYEQYF. CDR3 DNA: TGTGCCTGGAGCCCAGGGGGCTACGAGCAGTACTTC.

The chain has TRBV7-9 and TRBJ2-3; the D gene is possibly TRBD2 (6 bases). CDR1 SEHNR and CDR2 FQNEAQ come from the germline V gene (reference sequence). This CDR3 is built from 11 residues. Trimming stripped 8 bases from V and 3 bases from J, with 6 bases between. CDR3 nucleotides: TGTGCCAGCGGGGGGACAGATACGCAGTATTTT. Its protein is CASGGTDTQYF. The full variable domain, in which reference TRBV7-9 and TRBJ2-3 provide the parts outside the CDR3, is DTGVSQNPRHKITKRGQNVTFRCDPISEHNRLYWYRQTLGQGPEFLTYFQNEAQLEKSRLLSDRFSAERPKGSFSTLEIQRTEQGDSAMYLCASGGTDTQYFGPGTRLTVL.

The chain combines TRBV7-8 with TRBJ2-7, with D possibly being TRBD2 (5 bases). V lost 1 base, J lost 6 bases, and 10 bases lay in between. The CDR3 spans 13 residues. Germline assignment: CDR1 SGHVS and CDR2 FQNEAQ. The CDR3 loop reads CASSLGPAGEQYF. As DNA, the CDR3 is TGTGCCAGCAGCTTAGGGCCGGCGGGCGAGCAGTACTTC.

This clonotype was detected many times. The rearrangement uses TRBV7-9 and TRBJ2-3; D remains ambiguous. The CDR3 is made up of 16 amino acids. Germline CDR1 reads SEHNR; CDR2 reads FQNEAQ (reference sequence). V was pared by 5 bases and J by 2 bases, with 17 bases between. CDR3: CASSPRGDTYTDTQYF. Here the CDR3 DNA reads TGTGCCAGCAGCCCCCGTGGGGATACTTACACAGATACGCAGTATTTT.

The chain carries TRBV6-5 and TRBJ1-1; D is possibly TRBD1 (6 bases). CDR1 is MNHEY, CDR2 SVGAGI, per germline. Trimming left V 7 bases short and J 4 bases short, with 10 bases between. The CDR3 has 12 residues. CDR3 sequence: CASNTGSTEAFF. The CDR3 region has the DNA TGTGCCAGCAATACAGGGAGCACTGAAGCTTTCTTT.

This chain connects TRBV27 to TRBJ2-2; 7 bases align to TRBD1. The CDR3 covers 15 residues. In germline, CDR1 is MNHEY, CDR2 SMNVEV (reference sequence). V lost 7 bases and J lost 6; bases outside the gene matches: 11. The CDR3 sequence is CASKEGPTGAGELFF. The CDR3 DNA is TGTGCCAGCAAAGAGGGGCCCACAGGGGCCGGGGAGCTGTTTTTT.

This clonotype was observed at least ten times. CDR3 amino acids: CASSPGLGSRQFF. In DNA form, the CDR3 reads TGTGCCAGCAGCCCCGGACTAGGAAGTAGGCAGTTCTTC. The chain combines TRBV7-2 with TRBJ2-1; 7 bases are a match to TRBD2. V was pared by 5 bases and J by 12 bases, with 10 bases of the junction left unmatched. Per the germline V gene, CDR1 is SGHTA and CDR2 is FQGNSA. CDR3 length: 13 amino acids.

V is TRBV7-9 and J is TRBJ2-7, with TRBD1 matching over 7 bases. The CDR3 consists of 12 residues. V dropped 4 bases and J dropped 6; count of bases not matched to a gene: 3. Per the germline V gene, CDR1 is SEHNR and CDR2 is FQNEAQ (reference sequence). CDR3 residues: CASSSGTVEQYF. The CDR3 nucleotides read TGTGCCAGCAGCTCCGGGACAGTCGAGCAGTACTTC.

This clonotype was seen at least ten times. The chain couples TRBV6-2 or TRBV6-3 to TRBJ2-3; 7 positions match TRBD1. Trimming took 4 bases from V and 0 from J; bases not matched to a gene: 7. CDR3 size: 16 residues. The V gene's germline CDR1 is MNHEY and CDR2 SVGEGT. In DNA, the CDR3 is TGTGCCAGCAGTTGGGGACAGCCGACTAGCACAGATACGCAGTATTTT. This gives the protein CASSWGQPTSTDTQYF.

This clonotype appeared many times. The chain is built from TRBV7-2 and TRBJ2-4; TRBD1 matches at 8 bases. The CDR3 has 14 amino acids. CDR1 is SGHTA and CDR2 is FQGNSA in the germline V gene. V shed 5 bases and J 8 bases; nucleotides not matched to a gene: 8. CDR3 in amino acids: CASSTPRGPHIQYF. The CDR3 bases are TGTGCCAGCAGCACCCCCAGGGGGCCACACATTCAGTACTTC.